The clone carrying this T cell receptor (beta chain) came up a few times. Its antigen remains unidentified. The record originates from a study of cytomegalovirus exposure and HLA in healthy donors. Study-wide context: The 120 or so validation repertoires were produced on the same platform as the 700 or so repertoires of the first cohort. This was reported in a later analysis. Regarding the study as a whole: Reportedly, cytomegalovirus status was diagnosed with high sensitivity and specificity. The authors listed some 160 TCR beta chains as cytomegalovirus-associated.

Separation from the roughly 700-subject first cohort characterized the roughly 120-subject validation cohort, to which the donors belonged. Repertoires were generated with immunoSEQ multiplex PCR, while TCRdb's copy carries only in-frame clones and drops some. The data show 100,000 to 150,000 clones, roughly 91% seen once. The CDR3 is 13 residues long. CDR1 is WNHNN and CDR2 is SYGVQD in the germline V gene (reference sequence). Trimming left V 4 bases short and J 1 base short, with 4 bases between. This chain connects TRBV10-1 to TRBJ2-2, with D unclear. Sequenced material: PBMCs. This TCR derives from a man aged 25 to 40 in good health and CMV-seronegative. The CDR3 DNA sequence: TGCGCCAGCAGTGGCAGGAACACCGGGGAGCTGTTTTTT. Its protein is CASSGRNTGELFF.